The rows below give T cell receptor beta chains drawn from one sample of a study of blood T cell repertoires in COVID-19. Sequencing was performed with immunoSEQ multiplex PCR; in TCRdb, only in-frame clones are kept and a portion is missing. The sample has fewer than 500,000 clones; 70% to 90% are singletons. The sequenced sample was PBMCs or T cells enriched from blood (not recorded which). Source of these receptors: a young woman with acute COVID-19. Each CDR3 is given with its conserved first and last residue. The D gene is left open where the match is weak. Where a row states a size, it is once, few, many or the class of an expanded clone; other rows omit it.

J: TRBJ1-5
V: TRBV19
size: .
D: .
DNA: TGTGCCAGTAGTATTCAGAACAGCAATCAGCCCCAGCATTTT
CDR3: CASSIQNSNQPQHF

J: TRBJ1-4
V: TRBV2
size: .
D: .
DNA: TGTGCCAGCAAGCTGGGAGGGGAATTGAATGAAAAACTGTTTTTT
CDR3: CASKLGGELNEKLFF

J: TRBJ1-2
V: TRBV7-9
size: .
D: .
DNA: TGTGCCAGCCGCCAGGGGAACTATGGCTACACCTTC
CDR3: CASRQGNYGYTF

J: TRBJ2-7
V: TRBV5-3
size: .
D: .
DNA: TGTGCCAGATCCGGGACTTCAATCTACGAGCAGTACTTC
CDR3: CARSGTSIYEQYF

J: TRBJ1-6
V: TRBV12-3/TRBV12-4
size: .
D: .
DNA: TGTGCCAGCAGTTTGAGGCAAGATTCACCCCTCCACTTT
CDR3: CASSLRQDSPLHF

J: TRBJ1-1
V: TRBV3-1/TRBV3-2
size: .
D: .
DNA: TGTGCCAGCAGCCAATTTCAGGGCACTGAAGCTTTCTTT
CDR3: CASSQFQGTEAFF

J: TRBJ1-2
V: TRBV6-5
size: .
D: .
DNA: TGTGCCAGCAGCCCGGCCGGGGGAGGTGGCTACACCTTC
CDR3: CASSPAGGGGYTF

J: TRBJ2-3
V: TRBV9
size: .
D: .
DNA: TGTGCCAGCAGCGTAGATTGGCAGGGCACAGATACGCAGTATTTT
CDR3: CASSVDWQGTDTQYF

J: TRBJ2-2
V: TRBV7-9
size: .
D: .
DNA: TGTGCCAGCAGATCGACCGAAGGAGGCGGGGAGCTGTTTTTT
CDR3: CASRSTEGGGELFF

J: TRBJ2-1
V: TRBV19
size: .
D: .
DNA: TGTGCCAGTAGTATTCGGGGCTACAATGAGCAGTTCTTC
CDR3: CASSIRGYNEQFF

J: TRBJ2-7
V: TRBV5-6
size: .
D: .
DNA: TGTGCCAGCAGACGGACAGTAGTGGGCGAGCAGTACTTC
CDR3: CASRRTVVGEQYF

J: TRBJ1-4
V: TRBV6-6
size: .
D: TRBD1
DNA: TGTGCCAGCAGAAGCCGACAGGGGGATGAAAAACTGTTTTTT
CDR3: CASRSRQGDEKLFF

J: TRBJ2-7
V: TRBV7-8
size: .
D: TRBD2
DNA: TGTGCCAGCAGCATTACGTCTGGGACTATCGGGCAGTACTTC
CDR3: CASSITSGTIGQYF

J: TRBJ2-1
V: TRBV24-1
size: .
D: .
DNA: TGTGCCACCAGTGAAACAGGGATGTATGAGCAGTTCTTC
CDR3: CATSETGMYEQFF

J: TRBJ2-7
V: TRBV7-9
size: .
D: TRBD2
DNA: TGTGCCAGCAGCCCTAAGGGACTAGCGGGAAGCACCTACGAGCAGTACTTC
CDR3: CASSPKGLAGSTYEQYF

J: TRBJ2-7
V: TRBV5-6
size: once
D: .
DNA: TGTGCCAGCAGCTTGGCACGAGGAGACGAGCAGTACTTC
CDR3: CASSLARGDEQYF

J: TRBJ2-1
V: TRBV4-3
size: .
D: .
DNA: TGCGCCAGCAGCCAAGACAGGATATCCTACAATGAGCAGTTCTTC
CDR3: CASSQDRISYNEQFF

J: TRBJ1-1
V: TRBV7-9
size: .
D: TRBD1
DNA: TGTGCCAGCAGCTCATCGACAGGGGATTTGGAAGCTTTCTTT
CDR3: CASSSSTGDLEAFF

J: TRBJ2-7
V: TRBV2
size: .
D: .
DNA: TGTGCCAGCCATGGAGGGAGCCAGAAGTACTTC
CDR3: CASHGGSQKYF

J: TRBJ1-5
V: TRBV18
size: .
D: TRBD1
DNA: TGTGCCAGCTCGTCACAGGGGGCGGAACAGCCCCAGCATTTT
CDR3: CASSSQGAEQPQHF

J: TRBJ2-3
V: TRBV4-3
size: .
D: TRBD1
DNA: TGCGCCAGCAGCCGAGGGACAGGGGTTGCAGATACGCAGTATTTT
CDR3: CASSRGTGVADTQYF

J: TRBJ2-1
V: TRBV19
size: .
D: TRBD1
DNA: TGTGCCAGTAGTATGGGGACAGTCGGTGAGCAGTTCTTC
CDR3: CASSMGTVGEQFF

J: TRBJ2-3
V: TRBV29-1
size: .
D: TRBD2
DNA: TGCAGCGTTGCCCCTAGCGGGGCCGCAGATACGCAGTATTTT
CDR3: CSVAPSGAADTQYF

J: TRBJ1-1
V: TRBV19
size: .
D: TRBD1
DNA: TGTGCCAGTAGTATCAGGGGGACAGCGAGTGAAGCTTTCTTT
CDR3: CASSIRGTASEAFF

J: TRBJ2-6
V: TRBV4-1
size: .
D: .
DNA: TGCGCCAGCAGCCAAGGGAGAGCTTTCTCTGGGGCCAACGTCCTGACTTTC
CDR3: CASSQGRAFSGANVLTF

J: TRBJ1-4
V: TRBV4-3
size: .
D: TRBD1
DNA: TGCGCCAGCAGCCAGATATCGACAGGGGTTGAAAAACTGTTTTTT
CDR3: CASSQISTGVEKLFF

J: TRBJ2-7
V: TRBV10-3
size: .
D: TRBD2
DNA: TGTGCCATCAGTGCCCAGAGCGGGACCTACGAGCAGTACTTC
CDR3: CAISAQSGTYEQYF

J: TRBJ2-7
V: TRBV7-2
size: .
D: .
DNA: TGTGCCAGCAGCTTAGGACAGAACTACGAGCAGTACTTC
CDR3: CASSLGQNYEQYF

J: TRBJ2-3
V: TRBV4-1
size: .
D: TRBD2
DNA: TGCGCCAGCAGCCAAGACTCGGTGGCGGGGGGGCCGGCAGATACGCAGTATTTT
CDR3: CASSQDSVAGGPADTQYF

J: TRBJ2-3
V: TRBV10-3
size: .
D: TRBD1
DNA: TGTGCCATCAGTGAGAGGGACAGCGGCACAGATACGCAGTATTTT
CDR3: CAISERDSGTDTQYF

J: TRBJ1-1
V: TRBV7-2
size: .
D: .
DNA: TGTGCCAGCAGCCAACTAGTTGAAGCTTTCTTT
CDR3: CASSQLVEAFF

J: TRBJ2-7
V: TRBV9
size: .
D: TRBD2
DNA: TGTGCCAGCAGCGTAGAAGGTTCTAGCGGGTTCTACGAGCAGTACTTC
CDR3: CASSVEGSSGFYEQYF

J: TRBJ2-5
V: TRBV5-1
size: once
D: .
DNA: TGCGCCAGCAGCTTGGAACCTGTGAGCCGTAAAAACCAAGAGACCCAGTACTTC
CDR3: CASSLEPVSRKNQETQYF

J: TRBJ1-6
V: TRBV4-2
size: few
D: .
DNA: TGTGCCAGCAGCAAGGACTTAAGCTCCTATAATTCACCCCTCCACTTT
CDR3: CASSKDLSSYNSPLHF

J: TRBJ1-6
V: TRBV27
size: .
D: .
DNA: TGTGCCAGCAGTTATAAACAGGGACACACCGCAAATTCACCCCTCCACTTT
CDR3: CASSYKQGHTANSPLHF

J: TRBJ2-1
V: TRBV19
size: .
D: TRBD1
DNA: TGTGCCAGTAGGACAGGGAACTACAATGAGCAGTTCTTC
CDR3: CASRTGNYNEQFF

J: TRBJ1-4
V: TRBV13
size: .
D: .
DNA: TGTGCCAGCAGACAAAGGGGTCTCGAAAAACTGTTTTTT
CDR3: CASRQRGLEKLFF

J: TRBJ2-7
V: TRBV5-1
size: .
D: .
DNA: TGCGCCAGCAGCTTGGAACAGGGTTACGAGCAGTACTTC
CDR3: CASSLEQGYEQYF

J: TRBJ2-3
V: TRBV28
size: .
D: .
DNA: TGTGCCAGCACCCCTACAGGGTTGGCAGGAGATACGCAGTATTTT
CDR3: CASTPTGLAGDTQYF

J: TRBJ1-2
V: TRBV11-3
size: .
D: .
DNA: TGTGCCAGCAGCTTAGGCGGTTATGGCTACACCTTC
CDR3: CASSLGGYGYTF

J: TRBJ2-1
V: TRBV20-1
size: .
D: TRBD2
DNA: TGCAGTGCTAGTTTCACTAGCGGGAGGATTGAGCAGTTCTTC
CDR3: CSASFTSGRIEQFF

J: TRBJ2-1
V: TRBV6-2/TRBV6-3
size: .
D: .
DNA: TGTGCCAGCAGTTACTCATTAGGGGCCAGTTCGGGCTCCTACAATGAGCAGTTCTTC
CDR3: CASSYSLGASSGSYNEQFF

J: TRBJ1-3
V: TRBV6-2/TRBV6-3
size: .
D: TRBD1
DNA: TGTGCCAGCAGTCGTGGGACAGCTGGAAACACCATATATTTT
CDR3: CASSRGTAGNTIYF

J: TRBJ1-3
V: TRBV4-1
size: .
D: .
DNA: TGCGCCAGCAGCCAAGACTATCTTAATCAGGGACTAGGAAACACCATATATTTT
CDR3: CASSQDYLNQGLGNTIYF

J: TRBJ2-7
V: TRBV2
size: .
D: .
DNA: TGTGCCAGCAGTGGGGGGAGGACCTCCTACGAGCAGTACTTC
CDR3: CASSGGRTSYEQYF

J: TRBJ1-1
V: TRBV10-1
size: few
D: .
DNA: TGCGCCAGCATGTCAGGCATGAACACTGAAGCTTTCTTT
CDR3: CASMSGMNTEAFF

J: TRBJ1-2
V: TRBV30
size: .
D: TRBD1
DNA: TGTGCCTGGAGTGCTGGGACAGGGGGGATGGGTGGCTACACCTTC
CDR3: CAWSAGTGGMGGYTF

J: TRBJ2-1
V: TRBV27
size: .
D: TRBD2
DNA: TGTGCCAGCGGCTACTCGGGACTAGCGGGAGGAGCGAGCTCCTACAATGAGCAGTTCTTC
CDR3: CASGYSGLAGGASSYNEQFF

J: TRBJ2-1
V: TRBV7-3
size: .
D: .
DNA: TGTGCCAGCAGCCCACAGGCGGTTTCCTACAATGAGCAGTTCTTC
CDR3: CASSPQAVSYNEQFF

J: TRBJ2-2
V: TRBV25-1
size: .
D: .
DNA: TGTGCCAGCAGTGAATTCGCAGGGGCGGACACCGGGGAGCTGTTTTTT
CDR3: CASSEFAGADTGELFF